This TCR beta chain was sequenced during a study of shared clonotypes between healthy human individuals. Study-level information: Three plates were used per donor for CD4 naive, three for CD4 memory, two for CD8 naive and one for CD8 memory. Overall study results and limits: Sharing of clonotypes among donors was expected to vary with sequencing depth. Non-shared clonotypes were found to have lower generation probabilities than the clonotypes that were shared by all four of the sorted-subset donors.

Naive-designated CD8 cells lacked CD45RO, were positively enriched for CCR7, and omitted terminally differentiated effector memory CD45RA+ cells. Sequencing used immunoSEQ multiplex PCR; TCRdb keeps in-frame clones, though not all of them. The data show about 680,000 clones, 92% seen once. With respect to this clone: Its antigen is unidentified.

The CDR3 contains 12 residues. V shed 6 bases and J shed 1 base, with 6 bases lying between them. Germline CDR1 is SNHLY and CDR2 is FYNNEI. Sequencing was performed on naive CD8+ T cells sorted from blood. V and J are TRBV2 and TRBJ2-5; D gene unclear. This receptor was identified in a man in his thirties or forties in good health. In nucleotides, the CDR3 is TGTGCCAGCAGGAGGTTCCAAGAGACCCAGTACTTC. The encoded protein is CASRRFQETQYF.